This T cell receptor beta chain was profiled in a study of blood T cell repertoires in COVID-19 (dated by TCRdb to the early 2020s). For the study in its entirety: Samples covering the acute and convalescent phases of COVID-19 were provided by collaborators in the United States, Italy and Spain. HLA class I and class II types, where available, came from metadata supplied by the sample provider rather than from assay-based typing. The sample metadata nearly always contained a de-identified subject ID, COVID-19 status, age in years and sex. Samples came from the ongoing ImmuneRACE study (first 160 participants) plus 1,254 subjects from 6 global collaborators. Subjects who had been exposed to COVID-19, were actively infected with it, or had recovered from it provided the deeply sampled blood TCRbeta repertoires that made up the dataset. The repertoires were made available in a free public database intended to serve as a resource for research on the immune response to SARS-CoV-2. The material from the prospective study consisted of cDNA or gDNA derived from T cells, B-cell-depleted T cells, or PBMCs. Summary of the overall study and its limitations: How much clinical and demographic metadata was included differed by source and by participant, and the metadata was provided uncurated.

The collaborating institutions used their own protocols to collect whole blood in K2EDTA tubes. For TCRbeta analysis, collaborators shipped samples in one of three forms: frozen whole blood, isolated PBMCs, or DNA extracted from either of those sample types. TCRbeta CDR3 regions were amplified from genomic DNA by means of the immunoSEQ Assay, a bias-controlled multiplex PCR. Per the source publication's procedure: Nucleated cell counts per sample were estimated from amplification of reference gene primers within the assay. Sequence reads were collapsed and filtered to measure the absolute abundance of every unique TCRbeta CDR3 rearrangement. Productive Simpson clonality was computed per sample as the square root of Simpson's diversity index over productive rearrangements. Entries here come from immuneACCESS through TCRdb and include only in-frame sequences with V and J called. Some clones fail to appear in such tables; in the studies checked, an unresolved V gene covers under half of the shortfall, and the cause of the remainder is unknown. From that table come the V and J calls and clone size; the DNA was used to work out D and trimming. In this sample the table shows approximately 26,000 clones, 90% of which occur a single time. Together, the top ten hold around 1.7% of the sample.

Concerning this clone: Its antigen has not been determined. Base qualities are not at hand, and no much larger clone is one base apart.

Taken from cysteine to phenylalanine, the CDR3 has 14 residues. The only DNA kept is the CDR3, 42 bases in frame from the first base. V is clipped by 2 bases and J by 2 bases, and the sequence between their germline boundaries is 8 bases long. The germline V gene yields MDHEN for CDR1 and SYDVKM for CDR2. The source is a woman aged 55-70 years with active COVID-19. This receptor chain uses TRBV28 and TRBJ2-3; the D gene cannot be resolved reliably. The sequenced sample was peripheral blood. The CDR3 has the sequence CASSLIANTDTQYF. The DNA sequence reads TGTGCCAGCAGTTTAATAGCCAACACAGATACGCAGTATTTT.